The rows below give T cell receptor beta chains drawn from one sample of a study of T cell changes during pregnancy in multiple sclerosis. Only in-frame clones appear in the TCRdb table, and some are missing; sequencing was by immunoSEQ multiplex PCR. Of 25,000 to 30,000 clones listed, more than 80% are singletons. Sequencing used CD8+ T cells from peripheral blood mononuclear cells, obtained before pregnancy. The receptors shown here come from a female donor with multiple sclerosis, enrolled in a pregnancy study. The CDR3 runs from the conserved cysteine through the conserved F or W. The D gene is left open where the match is weak. Rows give clone size only sometimes, using once, few, many, or a class for an expanded clone.

NA	TRBV7-9	TRBD2	TRBJ2-5	TGTGCCAGCAGCTCCCCCGGGGGGAATGGGGAGACCCAGTACTTC	CASSSPGGNGETQYF
NA	TRBV4-1	TRBD1	TRBJ1-1	TGCGCCAGCAGCCAAGGGAACAGGGGTATGAACACTGAAGCTTTCTTT	CASSQGNRGMNTEAFF
NA	TRBV5-3	TRBD2	TRBJ2-1	TGTGCCAGAAGCTTGTTGTCTAGCGGGAGAATCGGCTACAATGAGCAGTTCTTC	CARSLLSSGRIGYNEQFF
once	TRBV9	TRBD2	TRBJ2-1	TGTGCCAGCAGCTCCCTCTTAGCGGGGGAGCAGTTCTTC	CASSSLLAGEQFF
NA	TRBV7-9	NA	TRBJ1-4	TGTGCCAGCAGCCCCCCAACAGTTCCGAGGGCTAATGAAAAACTGTTTTTT	CASSPPTVPRANEKLFF
NA	TRBV2	TRBD1	TRBJ2-7	TGTGCCAGCAGGGCCGGGACAGGGGGCGCGGAAGGCTACGAGCAGTACTTC	CASRAGTGGAEGYEQYF
NA	TRBV10-2	NA	TRBJ2-7	TGCGCCAGCAGTGCCGCGGGAGAGCAGTACTTC	CASSAAGEQYF
NA	TRBV5-1	NA	TRBJ2-5	TGCGCCAGCAGCTTGGCCTGGGGCCCTAAAGAGACCCAGTACTTC	CASSLAWGPKETQYF
NA	TRBV10-1	NA	TRBJ1-2	TGCGCCAGCAGAGTTAGCTACAACAGAACAGGGCGGTATAACTATGGCTACACCTTC	CASRVSYNRTGRYNYGYTF
NA	TRBV5-1	NA	TRBJ2-3	TGCGCCAGCAGCTTGCTCGTTTCAGATACGCAGTATTTT	CASSLLVSDTQYF
NA	TRBV11-2	NA	TRBJ2-7	TGTGCCAGCAGCTCGGGACTCTACGAGCAGTACTTC	CASSSGLYEQYF
NA	TRBV28	TRBD1	TRBJ2-7	TGTGCCAGCGGATACAGGGGAGTTGTCTACGAGCAGTACTTC	CASGYRGVVYEQYF
few	TRBV9	NA	TRBJ2-7	TGTGCCAGCAGCCCCACTACAGGAGCTTGGGAGCAGTACTTC	CASSPTTGAWEQYF
NA	TRBV27	TRBD2	TRBJ2-3	TGTGCCAGCAGTTTTTTAGCGGGAGACGGGACAGATACGCAGTATTTT	CASSFLAGDGTDTQYF
NA	TRBV27	TRBD2	TRBJ2-2	TGTGCCAGCAGTTTAGAGCCTAGCGGGAGGGCCTTAGGCGGGGAGCTGTTTTTT	CASSLEPSGRALGGELFF
NA	TRBV9	NA	TRBJ2-3	TGTGCCAGCAGCGCCTGGTCGGGGATCGGCACAGATACGCAGTATTTT	CASSAWSGIGTDTQYF
NA	TRBV14	NA	TRBJ1-6	TGTGCCAGCAGCCCGCAACAAACCACATATAATTCACCCCTCCACTTT	CASSPQQTTYNSPLHF
NA	TRBV10-2	NA	TRBJ2-3	TGCGCCAGCAGTGGACAGCCTAGCACAGATACGCAGTATTTT	CASSGQPSTDTQYF
NA	TRBV6-5	NA	TRBJ1-3	TGTGCCAGCAGTTACTCGGAGGGAAACACCATATATTTT	CASSYSEGNTIYF
NA	TRBV6-4	NA	TRBJ2-2	TGTGCCAGCAGTGATGGGCGGAACACCGGGGAGCTGTTTTTT	CASSDGRNTGELFF
NA	TRBV27	NA	TRBJ2-1	TGTGCCAGCGGGAGGGGGTCCTACAATGAGCAGTTCTTC	CASGRGSYNEQFF